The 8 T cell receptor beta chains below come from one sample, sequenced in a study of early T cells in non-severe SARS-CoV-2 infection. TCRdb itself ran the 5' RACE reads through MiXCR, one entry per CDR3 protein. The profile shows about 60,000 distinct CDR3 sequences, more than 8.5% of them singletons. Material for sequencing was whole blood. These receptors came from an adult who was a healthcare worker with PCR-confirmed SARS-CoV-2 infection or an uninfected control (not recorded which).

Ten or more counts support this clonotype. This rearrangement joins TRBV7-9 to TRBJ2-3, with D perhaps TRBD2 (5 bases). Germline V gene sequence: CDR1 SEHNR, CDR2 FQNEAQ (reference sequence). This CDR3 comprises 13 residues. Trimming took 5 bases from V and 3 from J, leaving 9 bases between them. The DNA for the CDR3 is TGTGCCAGCAGCCAGCGACTAACAGATACGCAGTATTTT. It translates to CASSQRLTDTQYF.

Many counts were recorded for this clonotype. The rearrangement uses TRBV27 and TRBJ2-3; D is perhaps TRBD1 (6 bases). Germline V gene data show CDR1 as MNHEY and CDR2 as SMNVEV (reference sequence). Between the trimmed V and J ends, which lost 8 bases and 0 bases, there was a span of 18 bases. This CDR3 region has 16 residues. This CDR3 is CASLTPDRSSTDTQYF. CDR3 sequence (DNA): TGTGCCAGCCTAACCCCGGACAGATCTAGCACAGATACGCAGTATTTT.

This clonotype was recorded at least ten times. As DNA, the CDR3 is TGTGCCAGCAGTGAAAACCCCGCCCGGATCTACGAGCAGTACTTC. It translates to CASSENPARIYEQYF. The genes are TRBV12-3 or TRBV12-4 and TRBJ2-7; D remains ambiguous. The CDR3 contains 15 residues. V gave up 5 bases and J gave up 3 bases, with 17 bases separating them.

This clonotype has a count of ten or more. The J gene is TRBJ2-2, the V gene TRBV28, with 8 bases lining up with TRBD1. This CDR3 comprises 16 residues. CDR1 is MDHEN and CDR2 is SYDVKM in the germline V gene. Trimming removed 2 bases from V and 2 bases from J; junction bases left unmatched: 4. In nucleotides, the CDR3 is TGTGCCAGCAGTTTACACAGGGGGTTTAACACCGGGGAGCTGTTTTTT. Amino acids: CASSLHRGFNTGELFF.

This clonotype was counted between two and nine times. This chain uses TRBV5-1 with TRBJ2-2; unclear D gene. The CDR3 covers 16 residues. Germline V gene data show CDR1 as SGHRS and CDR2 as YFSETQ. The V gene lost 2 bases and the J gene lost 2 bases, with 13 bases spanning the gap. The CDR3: CASSLTPQHNTGELFF. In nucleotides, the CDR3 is TGCGCCAGCAGCTTAACTCCACAACACAACACCGGGGAGCTGTTTTTT.

Here the CDR3 reads CSVGHVTGNKAFF. DNA for the CDR3: TGCAGCGTTGGCCACGTCACAGGGAACAAAGCTTTCTTT. V is TRBV29-1 and J is TRBJ1-1, with D possibly being TRBD1 (6 bases). Germline CDR1 is SQVTM and CDR2 is ANQGSEA. This CDR3 spans 13 amino acids. Trimming pared 4 bases from V and 9 bases from J, leaving 18 bases between.

CDR3 sequence: CAISEAEGFTDTQYF. CDR3 nucleotide sequence: TGTGCCATCAGTGAAGCGGAAGGTTTCACAGATACGCAGTATTTT. The rearrangement links TRBV10-3 to TRBJ2-3; D is perhaps TRBD2 (5 bases). CDR3 size: 15 residues. Germline CDR1 is ENHRY and CDR2 is SYGVKD. Trimming took 3 bases from V and 2 from J, leaving 12 bases between them.

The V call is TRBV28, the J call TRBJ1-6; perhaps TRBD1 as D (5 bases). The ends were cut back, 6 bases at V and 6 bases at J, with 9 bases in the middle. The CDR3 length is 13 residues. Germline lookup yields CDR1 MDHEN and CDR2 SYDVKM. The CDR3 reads CASRGTPNSPLHF. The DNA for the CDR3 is TGTGCCAGCAGAGGGACTCCTAATTCACCCCTCCACTTT.